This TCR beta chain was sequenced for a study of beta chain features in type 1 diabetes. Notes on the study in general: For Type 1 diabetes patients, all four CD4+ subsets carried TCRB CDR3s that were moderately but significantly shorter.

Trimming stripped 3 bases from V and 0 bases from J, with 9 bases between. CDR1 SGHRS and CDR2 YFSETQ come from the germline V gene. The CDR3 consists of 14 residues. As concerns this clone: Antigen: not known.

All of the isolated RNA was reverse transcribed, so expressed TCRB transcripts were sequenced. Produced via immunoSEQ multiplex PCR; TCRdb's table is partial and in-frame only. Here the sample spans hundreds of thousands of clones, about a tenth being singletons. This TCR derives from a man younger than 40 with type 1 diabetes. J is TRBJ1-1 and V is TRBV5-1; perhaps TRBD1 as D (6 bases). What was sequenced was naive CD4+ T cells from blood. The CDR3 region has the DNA TGCGCCAGCAGCTCCGGGACACTGAACACTGAAGCTTTCTTT. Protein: CASSSGTLNTEAFF.